The clone carrying this TCR beta chain was detected ten times or more. This sample is part of a study of T-cell reconstitution after alpha-beta-depleted transplantation in children. The CDR3 sequence is 18 residues long. Looked up from germline, CDR1 is SGHRS and CDR2 is YFSETQ. The ends lost 4 bases at V and 0 bases at J; junction bases unmatched: 12. Molecular barcoding with unique molecular identifiers was used for the TCRbeta library. From the PCR reads, TCRdb called clonotypes with MiXCR, one entry per CDR3 protein. The data show approximately 630,000 distinct CDR3 sequences, about an eighth seen once.

The sequence derives from a girl under 10 years old with congenital amegakaryocytic thrombocytopenia, due to receive a stem cell transplant. The material was PBMCs, obtained before TCRalphabeta/CD19-depleted stem cell transplant. This rearrangement joins TRBV5-1 to TRBJ2-1; 8 bases map to TRBD2. The CDR3 protein is CASSHPTSEEGSYNEQFF. The CDR3 nucleotides are TGCGCCAGCAGCCACCCGACTAGCGAAGAAGGCTCCTACAATGAGCAGTTCTTC.